The clone carrying this T cell receptor beta chain was counted a few times. The antigen remains undetermined. This sample stems from a study of cytomegalovirus exposure and HLA in healthy donors. PCR amplification relied on 60 Vbeta primers (plus 13 Jbeta primers). Assay used: immunoSEQ multiplex PCR; TCRdb lists only in-frame clones, some missing. The sample shows roughly 150,000 clones, approximately 76% of them seen only once. This CDR3 is built from 15 residues. J gave up 3 bases and V 5 bases, and 4 bases lay outside the gene matches. Germline values: CDR1 SGHTA, CDR2 FQGNSA. Findings of the study overall: The investigators catalogued some 150 TCR beta chains as cytomegalovirus-associated. A few V segments could not be told apart, such as TRBV6-2 and TRBV6-3, and were left out.

The chain employs TRBV7-2 and TRBJ2-2; TRBD2 matches at 9 bases. Sequencing input: PBMCs. This receptor was taken from a woman aged 18-29 years in good health and CMV-seropositive. The CDR3 sequence is CASSRRLADTGELFF. Written as DNA, the CDR3 is TGTGCCAGCAGCCGTAGACTAGCGGACACCGGGGAGCTGTTTTTT.